Shown below are 16 T cell receptor beta chains from a single sample sequenced in a study of blood T cell repertoires in COVID-19. Produced via immunoSEQ multiplex PCR; TCRdb's table is partial and in-frame only. The table lists some 170,000 clones, 82% of them singletons. What was sequenced was peripheral blood. The receptors originated from a woman in her 70s with acute or convalescent COVID-19.

J is TRBJ2-2 and V is TRBV7-2; 7 bases align to TRBD2. V shed 1 base, J shed 5 bases, and the junction held 4 bases outside the gene matches. The CDR3 contains 15 residues. From germline, CDR1 is SGHTA and CDR2 FQGNSA. The DNA of the CDR3 is TGTGCCAGCAGCTTAGGACAAGCGGGGACCGGGGAGCTGTTTTTT. Translated, it gives CASSLGQAGTGELFF.

The chain has TRBV7-2 and TRBJ1-3; perhaps TRBD1 as D (5 bases). The V gene lost 3 bases and the J gene lost 4 bases, with 10 bases spanning the gap. The CDR3 is 14 residues long. Per germline, CDR1 SGHTA and CDR2 FQGNSA. The CDR3 region has the DNA TGTGCCAGCAGCTTGAGCGGGACGGGAAACACCATATATTTT. Its protein is CASSLSGTGNTIYF. Supplemented by reference TRBV7-2 and TRBJ1-3, the full variable domain reads GAGVSQSPSNKVTEKGKDVELRCDPISGHTALYWYRQSLGQGLEFLIYFQGNSAPDKSGLPSDRFSAERTGGSVSTLTIQRTQQEDSAVYLCASSLSGTGNTIYFGEGSWLTVV.

This chain links TRBV7-2 with TRBJ2-1; D perhaps matches TRBD2 (7 bases). Trimming pared 2 bases from V and 12 bases from J, leaving 14 bases between. CDR1 and CDR2 from the germline V gene are SGHTA and FQGNSA. The CDR3 extends over 13 amino acids. CDR3 sequence reads: CASSLFQGGGQFF. The CDR3, as DNA: TGTGCCAGCAGCTTATTCCAGGGAGGGGGGCAGTTCTTC.

The gene calls are TRBV11-2 and TRBJ1-2, with 7 bases lining up with TRBD1. The germline CDR1 and CDR2 sequences are SGHAT and FQNNGV. CDR3 length: 14 amino acids. V lost 4 bases, J lost 3 bases, and 5 bases stayed unmatched. Here the CDR3 reads CASSSDRLDYGYTF. The DNA for the CDR3 is TGTGCCAGCAGCTCGGACAGGTTAGACTATGGCTACACCTTC.

This chain links TRBV11-2 with TRBJ2-5; 8 nucleotides agree with TRBD1. V was pared by 2 bases and J by 4 bases, with 6 bases of the junction left unmatched. CDR3 length: 15 residues. CDR1 SGHAT and CDR2 FQNNGV come from the germline V gene. The CDR3 nucleotides are TGTGCCAGCAGCTTACAGGGGGCCCTTGGAGAGACCCAGTACTTC. Translated, it gives CASSLQGALGETQYF.

The genes are TRBV27 and TRBJ1-2, with 8 bases that match TRBD1. J lost 4 bases, V lost 3 bases, and 4 bases had no gene match. CDR1 is MNHEY and CDR2 is SMNVEV in the germline V gene (reference sequence). The CDR3 has 14 residues. The CDR3 coding sequence is TGTGCCAGCAGTTTGAGACAGGGGAGCTATGGCTACACCTTC. Its protein product is CASSLRQGSYGYTF.

This clone was picked up a small number of times. The rearrangement links TRBV6-2 or TRBV6-3 to TRBJ2-7; D possibly corresponds to TRBD2 (5 bases). With 0 bases removed from V and 6 bases from J, the gap between germline ends came to 15 bases. Germline CDR1 is MNHEY and CDR2 is SVGEGT. This CDR3 region has 15 residues. CDR3 protein: CASSYSGVRSSEQYF. The DNA of the CDR3 is TGTGCCAGCAGTTACTCGGGAGTACGGAGTAGCGAGCAGTACTTC.

V and J are TRBV5-4 and TRBJ1-1, with a possible D match to TRBD1 (6 bases). The germline gives CDR1 SGHNT, CDR2 YYREEE (reference sequence). The germline V and J ends were trimmed by 4 bases and 4 bases, with 17 bases remaining between them. The CDR3 is 15 residues long. CDR3 sequence (DNA): TGTGCCAGCAGCCCCAAAAGGGGGTCCAGCACTGAAGCTTTCTTT. It encodes CASSPKRGSSTEAFF.

This clone was observed a single time. The chain combines TRBV6-4 with TRBJ1-1; D gene ambiguous. Trimming left V 1 base short and J 6 bases short, with 9 bases between. The CDR3 is 13 amino acids. Germline assignment: CDR1 MRHNA and CDR2 SNTAGT. CDR3: CASSDWPPPEAFF. The CDR3 nucleotides are TGTGCCAGCAGTGACTGGCCACCCCCTGAAGCTTTCTTT.

V usage is TRBV27 and J usage is TRBJ2-3; 7 bases are shared with TRBD1. Germline-derived CDR1 and CDR2 are MNHEY and SMNVEV (reference sequence). The CDR3 is 16 residues long. Germline trimming cut 2 bases from V and 3 bases from J; bases unmatched to any gene: 8. The CDR3 protein is CASSLGGTAKTDTQYF. DNA of the CDR3: TGTGCCAGCAGTTTAGGTGGGACAGCGAAGACAGATACGCAGTATTTT.

This chain connects TRBV5-1 to TRBJ2-6; D is perhaps TRBD1 (5 bases). The germline CDR1 and CDR2 sequences are SGHRS and YFSETQ. V was clipped by 3 bases and J by 2 bases, with 15 bases between them. The CDR3 sequence is 17 residues long. CDR3 protein: CASSSNTGRAGANVLTF. DNA of the CDR3: TGCGCCAGCAGCTCCAATACAGGCCGAGCTGGGGCCAACGTCCTGACTTTC.

V is TRBV20-1 and J is TRBJ1-1, with 7 bases fitting TRBD1. The germline gives CDR1 DFQATT, CDR2 SNEGSKA (reference sequence). The CDR3 has 11 residues. V shed 4 bases and J 9 bases; nucleotides not matched to a gene: 5. Written as DNA, the CDR3 is TGCAGTGCTACCGGGACAGAAAAAGCTTTCTTT. Translation: CSATGTEKAFF.

This clone was detected once. This chain joins TRBV5-1 and TRBJ2-5; weak D call: TRBD2 (7 bases). The CDR3 loop spans 18 amino acids. Germline V gives CDR1 SGHRS, CDR2 YFSETQ. Deletions cut 2 bases from V and 0 bases from J, with 20 bases between. The CDR3 DNA reads as TGCGCCAGCAGCTTCCCGAGGGGGGGTACTACCCACCAAGAGACCCAGTACTTC. Translating gives CASSFPRGGTTHQETQYF. The variable domain in full, with the rest retrieved from reference TRBV5-1 and TRBJ2-5, is KAGVTQTPRYLIKTRGQQVTLSCSPISGHRSVSWYQQTPGQGLQFLFEYFSETQRNKGNFPGRFSGRQFSNSRSEMNVSTLELGDSALYLCASSFPRGGTTHQETQYFGPGTRLLVL.

This clone showed up just once. The chain combines TRBV7-9 with TRBJ2-3; 9 bases map to TRBD2. This CDR3 spans 17 amino acids. With V trimmed by 1 base and J by 4 bases, 9 bases remained unmatched. From germline, CDR1 is SEHNR and CDR2 FQNEAQ (reference sequence). The CDR3 DNA reads TGTGCCAGCAGCTTAGTCAGAAGCGGGAGGAATCCAGATACGCAGTATTTT. Translation gives CASSLVRSGRNPDTQYF.

This rearrangement joins TRBV2 to TRBJ2-3, with D perhaps matching TRBD1 (5 bases). The CDR3 spans 13 residues. V shed 4 bases and J shed 2 bases, with 7 bases lying between them. Germline lookup yields CDR1 SNHLY and CDR2 FYNNEI. The DNA for the CDR3 is TGTGCCAGCAGTGTGACAGTCACAGATACGCAGTATTTT. Translation: CASSVTVTDTQYF.

The rearrangement joins TRBV19 to TRBJ2-3, with TRBD2 as a possible D gene (6 bases). V lost 4 bases and J 2 bases, leaving 10 bases between the germline ends. The CDR3 totals 14 residues. Germline CDR1 is LNHDA and CDR2 is SQIVND (reference sequence). The CDR3 region has the DNA TGTGCCAGTAGTACCCGGACTATCACAGATACGCAGTATTTT. Translated, it gives CASSTRTITDTQYF.